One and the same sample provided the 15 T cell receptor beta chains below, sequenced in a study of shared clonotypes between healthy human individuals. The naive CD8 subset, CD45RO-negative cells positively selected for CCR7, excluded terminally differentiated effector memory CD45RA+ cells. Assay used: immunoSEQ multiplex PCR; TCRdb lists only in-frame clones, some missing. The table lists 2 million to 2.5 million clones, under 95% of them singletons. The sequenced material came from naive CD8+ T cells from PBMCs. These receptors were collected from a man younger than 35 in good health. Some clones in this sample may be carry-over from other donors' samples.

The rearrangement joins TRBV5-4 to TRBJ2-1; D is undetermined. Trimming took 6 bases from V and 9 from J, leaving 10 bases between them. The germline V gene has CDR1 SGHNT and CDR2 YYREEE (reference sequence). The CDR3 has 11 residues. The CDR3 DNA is TGTGCCAGCATCCACGGCGGTGAGCAGTTCTTC. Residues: CASIHGGEQFF.

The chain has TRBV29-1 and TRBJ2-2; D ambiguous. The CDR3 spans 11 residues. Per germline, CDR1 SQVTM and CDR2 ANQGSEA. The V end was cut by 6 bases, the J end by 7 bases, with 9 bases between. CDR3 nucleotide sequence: TGCAGCGTGTCCTCTAGCGGGGAGCTGTTTTTT. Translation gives CSVSSSGELFF.

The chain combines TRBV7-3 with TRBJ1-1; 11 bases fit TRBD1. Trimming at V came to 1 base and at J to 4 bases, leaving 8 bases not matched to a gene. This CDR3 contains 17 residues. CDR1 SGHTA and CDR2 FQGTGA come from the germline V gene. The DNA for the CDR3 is TGTGCCAGCAGCTTAAGGGGACAGGGGGTTTTAGGCACTGAAGCTTTCTTT. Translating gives CASSLRGQGVLGTEAFF.

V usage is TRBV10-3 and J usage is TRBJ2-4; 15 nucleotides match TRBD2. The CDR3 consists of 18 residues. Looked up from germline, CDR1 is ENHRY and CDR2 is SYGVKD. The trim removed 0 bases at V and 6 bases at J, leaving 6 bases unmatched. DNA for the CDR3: TGTGCCATCAGTGAGTCCGCAAGGACTAGCGGGAGGGGAAACATTCAGTACTTC. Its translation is CAISESARTSGRGNIQYF.

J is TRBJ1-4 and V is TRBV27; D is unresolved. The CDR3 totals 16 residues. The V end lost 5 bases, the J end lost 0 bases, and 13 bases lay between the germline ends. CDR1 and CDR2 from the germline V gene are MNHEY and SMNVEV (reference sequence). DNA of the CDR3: TGTGCCAGCAGTCCGAGACATTCTGCAACTAATGAAAAACTGTTTTTT. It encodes CASSPRHSATNEKLFF.

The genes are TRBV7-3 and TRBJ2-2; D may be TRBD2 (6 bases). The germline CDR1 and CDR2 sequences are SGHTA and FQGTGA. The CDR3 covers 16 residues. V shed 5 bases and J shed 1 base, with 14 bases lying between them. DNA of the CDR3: TGTGCCAGCAGCCCACGGGTGGGAGGGAACACCGGGGAGCTGTTTTTT. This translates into CASSPRVGGNTGELFF.

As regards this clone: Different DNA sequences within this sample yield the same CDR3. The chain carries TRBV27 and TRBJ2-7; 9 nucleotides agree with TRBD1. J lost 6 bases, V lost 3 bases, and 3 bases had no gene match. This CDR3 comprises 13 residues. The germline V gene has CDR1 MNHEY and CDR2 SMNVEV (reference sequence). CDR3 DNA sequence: TGTGCCAGCAGTTTGGGACAGGGAAGCGAGCAGTACTTC. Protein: CASSLGQGSEQYF.

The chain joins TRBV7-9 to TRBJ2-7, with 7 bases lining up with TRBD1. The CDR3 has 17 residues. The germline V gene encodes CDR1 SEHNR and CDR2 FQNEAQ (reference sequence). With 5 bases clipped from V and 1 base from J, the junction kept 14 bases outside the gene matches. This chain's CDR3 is CASSSRDLGQESYEQYF. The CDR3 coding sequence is TGTGCCAGCAGCAGCCGAGACCTAGGACAGGAATCCTACGAGCAGTACTTC.

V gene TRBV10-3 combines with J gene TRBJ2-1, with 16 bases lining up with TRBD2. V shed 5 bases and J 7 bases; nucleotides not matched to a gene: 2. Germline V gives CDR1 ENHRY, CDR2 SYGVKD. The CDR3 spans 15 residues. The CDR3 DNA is TGTGCCATCAGTCCGGGACTAGCGGGGGGGAATGAGCAGTTCTTC. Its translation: CAISPGLAGGNEQFF.

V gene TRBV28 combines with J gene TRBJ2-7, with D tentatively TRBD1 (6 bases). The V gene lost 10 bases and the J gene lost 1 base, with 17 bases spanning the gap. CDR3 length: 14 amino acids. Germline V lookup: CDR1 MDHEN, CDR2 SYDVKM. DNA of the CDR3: TGTGCCATTACAGGGCTAGGCACTTCCTACGAGCAGTACTTC. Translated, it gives CAITGLGTSYEQYF.

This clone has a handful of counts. The CDR3 protein is CASSEAGTRRKPQHF. The CDR3 region has the DNA TGTGCCAGCAGTGAAGCAGGGACCCGGAGGAAGCCCCAGCATTTT. This sequence joins TRBV6-1 and TRBJ1-5; maybe TRBD1 (5 bases). CDR1 and CDR2 from the germline V gene are MNHNS and SASEGT. CDR3 length: 15 amino acids. V gave up 0 bases and J gave up 8 bases, with 14 bases separating them.

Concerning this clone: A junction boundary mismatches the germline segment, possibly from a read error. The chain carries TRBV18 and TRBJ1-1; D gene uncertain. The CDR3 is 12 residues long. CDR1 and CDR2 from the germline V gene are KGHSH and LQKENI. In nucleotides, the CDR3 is TGTGCCAGCTCACCACCTGCAGCGACGGAAAATTTT. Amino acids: CASSPPAATENF.

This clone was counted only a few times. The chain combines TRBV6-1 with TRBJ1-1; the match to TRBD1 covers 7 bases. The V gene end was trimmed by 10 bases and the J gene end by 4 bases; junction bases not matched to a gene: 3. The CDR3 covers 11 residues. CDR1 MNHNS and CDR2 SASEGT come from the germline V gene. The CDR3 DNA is TGTGCCACCACAGGGGTCACTGAAGCTTTCTTT. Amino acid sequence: CATTGVTEAFF.

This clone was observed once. The CDR3 DNA is TGTGCCAGCAGCCGAACTAGCGGGAGAGGAACAGATACGCAGTATTTT. Protein product: CASSRTSGRGTDTQYF. The chain has TRBV9 and TRBJ2-3; 11 positions agree with TRBD2. The CDR3 spans 16 residues. The V segment lost 4 bases and the J segment 3 bases; nucleotides outside the gene matches: 7. Germline CDR1 and CDR2: SGDLS and YYNGEE.

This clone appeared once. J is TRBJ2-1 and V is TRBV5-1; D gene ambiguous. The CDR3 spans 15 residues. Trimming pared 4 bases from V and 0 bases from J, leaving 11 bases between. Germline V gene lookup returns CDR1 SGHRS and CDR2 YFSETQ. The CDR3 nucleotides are TGCGCCAGCAGCCCGACTCCCAGCTCCTACAATGAGCAGTTCTTC. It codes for CASSPTPSSYNEQFF.